This T cell receptor (beta chain) is drawn from a study of blood T cell repertoires in COVID-19. Study at large: The analysed material was cDNA or gDNA that came from T cells, B-cell-depleted T cells, or PBMCs.

This clone appeared once. This sample includes further DNA sequences coding for the same CDR3. Cohort allocation depended upon clinical history that participants reported. Two negative PCRs, clearance, or symptom resolution characterized the recovered Cohort 3 donors. The CDR3 contains 14 residues. J lost 2 bases, V lost 2 bases, and 2 bases had no gene match. The V gene's germline CDR1 is LNHDA and CDR2 SQIVND (reference sequence). How the authors handled the data: From reference gene primer amplification, estimates of nucleated cell counts were derived. Generated by immunoSEQ multiplex PCR, the TCRdb table keeps only in-frame clones and is missing some. V, J and clone size reflect that table, while D and trimming were determined from the DNA. The sample lists roughly 370,000 clones, 85% to 90% occurring once.

The V call is TRBV19, the J call TRBJ2-5; TRBD2 matches at 7 bases. This sequence was found in a woman aged 50 to 65 who had recovered from COVID-19. What was sequenced was PBMCs or T cells enriched from blood (not recorded which). CDR3 loop: CASSITGGQETQYF. The CDR3 coding sequence is TGTGCCAGTAGTATAACGGGGGGACAAGAGACCCAGTACTTC.